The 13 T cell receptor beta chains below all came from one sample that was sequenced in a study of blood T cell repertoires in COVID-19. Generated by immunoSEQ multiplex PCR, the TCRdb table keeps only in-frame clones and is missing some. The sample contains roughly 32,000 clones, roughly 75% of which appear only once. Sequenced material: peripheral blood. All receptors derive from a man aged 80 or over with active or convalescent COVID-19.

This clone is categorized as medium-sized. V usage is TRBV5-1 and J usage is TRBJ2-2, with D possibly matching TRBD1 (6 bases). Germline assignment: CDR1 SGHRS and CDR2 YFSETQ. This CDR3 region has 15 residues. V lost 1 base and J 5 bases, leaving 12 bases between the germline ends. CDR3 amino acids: CASSLQGLGTGELFF. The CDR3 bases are TGCGCCAGCAGCTTGCAGGGGCTGGGGACCGGGGAGCTGTTTTTT.

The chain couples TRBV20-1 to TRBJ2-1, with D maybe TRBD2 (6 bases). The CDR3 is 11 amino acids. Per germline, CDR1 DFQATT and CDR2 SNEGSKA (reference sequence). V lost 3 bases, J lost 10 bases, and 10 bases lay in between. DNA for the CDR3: TGCAGTGCTAGGGGACTTGCAGAGCAGTTCTTC. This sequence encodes CSARGLAEQFF.

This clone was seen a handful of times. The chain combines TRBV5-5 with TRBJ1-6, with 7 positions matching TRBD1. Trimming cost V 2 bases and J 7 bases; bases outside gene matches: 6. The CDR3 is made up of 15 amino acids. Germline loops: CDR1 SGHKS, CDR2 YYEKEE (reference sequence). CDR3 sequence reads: CASSFDWDRNSPLHF. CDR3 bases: TGTGCCAGCAGCTTCGACTGGGACAGAAATTCACCCCTCCACTTT.

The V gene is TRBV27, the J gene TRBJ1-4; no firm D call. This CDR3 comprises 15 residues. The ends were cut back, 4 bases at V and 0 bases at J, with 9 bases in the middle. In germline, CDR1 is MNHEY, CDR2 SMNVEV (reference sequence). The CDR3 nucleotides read TGTGCCAGCAGTTCATACAGAGCAACTAATGAAAAACTGTTTTTT. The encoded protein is CASSSYRATNEKLFF.

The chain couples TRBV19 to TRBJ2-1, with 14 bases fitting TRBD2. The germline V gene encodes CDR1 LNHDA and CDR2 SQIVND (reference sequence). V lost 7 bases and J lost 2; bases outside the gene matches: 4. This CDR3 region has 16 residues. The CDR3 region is CASKGLAGEAYNEQFF. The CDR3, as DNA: TGTGCCAGTAAGGGACTAGCGGGAGAGGCCTACAATGAGCAGTTCTTC.

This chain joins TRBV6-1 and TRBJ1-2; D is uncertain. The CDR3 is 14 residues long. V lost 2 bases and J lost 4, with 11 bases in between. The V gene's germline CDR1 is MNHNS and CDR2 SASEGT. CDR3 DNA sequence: TGTGCCAGCAGTGAATCGCGTCAGGTCTATGGCTACACCTTC. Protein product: CASSESRQVYGYTF.

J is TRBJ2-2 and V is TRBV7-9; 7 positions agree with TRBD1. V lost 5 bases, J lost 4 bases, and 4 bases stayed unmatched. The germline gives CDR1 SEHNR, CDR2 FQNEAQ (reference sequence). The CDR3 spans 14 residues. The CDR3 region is CASSEQGITGELFF. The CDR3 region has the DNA TGTGCCAGCAGCGAACAGGGGATCACCGGGGAGCTGTTTTTT.

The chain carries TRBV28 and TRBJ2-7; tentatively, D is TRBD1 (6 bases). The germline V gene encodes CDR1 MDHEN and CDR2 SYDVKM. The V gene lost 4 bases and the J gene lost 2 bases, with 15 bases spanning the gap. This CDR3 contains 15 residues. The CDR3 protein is CASSSHRDKTYEQYF. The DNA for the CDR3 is TGTGCCAGCAGTTCCCACCGGGACAAAACCTACGAGCAGTACTTC.

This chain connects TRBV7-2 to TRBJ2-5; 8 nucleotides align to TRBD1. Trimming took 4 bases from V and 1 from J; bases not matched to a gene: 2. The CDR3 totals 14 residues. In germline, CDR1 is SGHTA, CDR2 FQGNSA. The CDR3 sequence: CASSSTGGQETQYF. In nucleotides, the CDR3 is TGTGCCAGCAGCTCTACAGGGGGCCAAGAGACCCAGTACTTC.

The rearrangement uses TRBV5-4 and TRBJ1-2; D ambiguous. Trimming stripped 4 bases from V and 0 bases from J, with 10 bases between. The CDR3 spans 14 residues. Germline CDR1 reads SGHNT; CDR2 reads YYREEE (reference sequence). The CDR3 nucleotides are TGTGCCAGCAGCCTGGTCGGGGCTAACTATGGCTACACCTTC. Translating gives CASSLVGANYGYTF.

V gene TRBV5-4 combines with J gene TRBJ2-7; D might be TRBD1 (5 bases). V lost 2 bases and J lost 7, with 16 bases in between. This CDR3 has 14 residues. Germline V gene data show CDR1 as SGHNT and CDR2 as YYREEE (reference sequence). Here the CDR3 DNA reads TGTGCCAGCAGCTTAGGAGACAGATCGCGGGAGCAGTACTTC. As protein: CASSLGDRSREQYF.

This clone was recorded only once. In DNA, the CDR3 is TGTGCCAGTAGTATAGTCCCTAGCGATGGCACAGATACGCAGTATTTT. This encodes CASSIVPSDGTDTQYF. The chain couples TRBV19 to TRBJ2-3; the D gene is possibly TRBD2 (6 bases). The CDR3 loop spans 16 amino acids. With 1 base removed from V and 1 base from J, the gap between germline ends came to 12 bases. Germline CDR1 reads LNHDA; CDR2 reads SQIVND (reference sequence).

In DNA, the CDR3 is TGTGCCAGCTCACGCGGGACCCCAGATTGGGAGCAGTTCTTC. Its translation is CASSRGTPDWEQFF. V gene TRBV18 combines with J gene TRBJ2-1; D is perhaps TRBD2 (6 bases). Between the trimmed V and J ends, which lost 4 bases and 10 bases, there was a span of 17 bases. The length of the CDR3 is 14 residues. Germline assignment: CDR1 KGHSH and CDR2 LQKENI.